A selection of T cell receptor beta chains follows, all from one sample in a study of blood T cell repertoires in COVID-19. Clones were read by immunoSEQ multiplex PCR, and TCRdb kept only the in-frame ones, dropping some. The table lists about 180,000 clones, 60% to 80% of them singletons. Source material: PBMCs or T cells enriched from blood (not recorded which). The receptors here all came from a man in his sixties who had been exposed to COVID-19. Each CDR3 is given with its conserved first and last residue. Each record gives: V gene, J gene, D gene, clone size, CDR3 protein, CDR3 DNA. A D gene is named only where the DNA matches it firmly. Size tells how often a clone was seen (once, few, many) or the class of an expanded clone, and some rows leave it out.

TRBV7-9,TRBJ2-3,TRBD2,.,CASSLEAGGLYTDTQYF,TGTGCCAGCAGCTTAGAGGCGGGAGGCTTATACACAGATACGCAGTATTTT
TRBV7-9,TRBJ1-2,TRBD1,.,CASSQQGQEHGNGYTF,TGTGCCAGCAGCCAACAGGGACAGGAGCACGGGAATGGCTACACCTTC
TRBV21-1,TRBJ1-2,.,.,CASSKVGTGSDYGYTF,.
TRBV12-5,TRBJ1-1,.,.,CASGFGTLTEAFF,TGTGCTAGTGGTTTTGGGACACTTACTGAAGCTTTCTTT
TRBV5-1,TRBJ1-2,.,.,CASSARGDKGYGYTF,TGCGCCAGCAGCGCCCGGGGAGATAAAGGCTATGGCTACACCTTC
TRBV5-1,TRBJ1-4,TRBD1,.,CASSRTGTGGEKLFF,TGCGCCAGCAGCAGGACCGGGACAGGGGGTGAAAAACTGTTTTTT
TRBV19,TRBJ1-1,.,.,CASSLPGQNTEAFF,TGTGCCAGTAGCCTACCGGGACAGAACACTGAAGCTTTCTTT
TRBV9,TRBJ1-1,TRBD1,.,CASSLGQGGLSTEAFF,TGTGCCAGCAGCCTGGGACAGGGGGGTTTGTCCACTGAAGCTTTCTTT
TRBV5-1,TRBJ2-7,TRBD1,.,CASSSTGSSYEQYF,TGCGCCAGCAGCTCGACAGGGTCCTCCTACGAGCAGTACTTC
TRBV19,TRBJ2-5,.,.,CASTGTYQETQYF,TGTGCCAGCACCGGGACTTACCAAGAGACCCAGTACTTC
TRBV9,TRBJ2-7,TRBD2,.,CASNEYRTSGAGEQYF,TGTGCCAGCAACGAATATAGGACTAGCGGGGCGGGGGAGCAGTACTTC
TRBV28,TRBJ2-7,TRBD2,.,CASESRGGSSYEQYF,TGTGCCAGCGAGTCTCGGGGGGGATCTTCCTACGAGCAGTACTTC
TRBV6-2/TRBV6-3,TRBJ2-7,TRBD1,.,CASSSIQGYEQYF,TGTGCCAGCAGTTCAATACAGGGGTACGAGCAGTACTTC
TRBV19,TRBJ2-2,TRBD2,once,CASGVTGGTTGELFF,TGTGCCAGTGGGGTGACGGGAGGAACCACCGGGGAGCTGTTTTTT
TRBV27,TRBJ2-2,.,.,CASSFQGLGGGELFF,TGTGCCAGCAGTTTCCAGGGACTGGGAGGCGGGGAGCTGTTTTTT
TRBV6-2/TRBV6-3,TRBJ1-2,TRBD1,.,CASSSGTGVYGYTF,TGTGCCAGCAGTTCCGGGACAGGAGTCTATGGCTACACCTTC
TRBV4-3,TRBJ1-6,.,.,CASSQDFSRNSPLHF,TGCGCCAGCAGCCAAGATTTCTCTAGGAATTCACCCCTCCACTTT
TRBV19,TRBJ2-1,.,.,CASSGNAGTEQFF,TGTGCCAGTTCGGGGAATGCGGGCACTGAGCAGTTCTTC
TRBV19,TRBJ2-6,.,.,CASSIEREFAGANVLTF,TGTGCCAGTAGTATAGAACGGGAGTTTGCTGGGGCCAACGTCCTGACTTTC
TRBV18,TRBJ1-6,.,few,CASSRQKGASPLHF,TGTGCCAGCTCACGCCAGAAGGGAGCTTCACCCCTCCACTTT
TRBV19,TRBJ2-7,TRBD2,.,CASSIDSSGRTNEQYF,TGTGCCAGTAGTATAGATTCTAGCGGGAGGACCAACGAGCAGTACTTC
TRBV19,TRBJ1-3,.,.,CASISRREKAGNTIYF,TGTGCCAGTATTTCTAGAAGGGAGAAAGCTGGAAACACCATATATTTT
TRBV24-1,TRBJ2-3,.,.,CATTRGDTQYF,TGTGCCACCACCCGGGGAGATACGCAGTATTTT
TRBV7-8,TRBJ2-7,TRBD2,.,CASSLAGTSYEQYF,TGTGCCAGCAGCTTAGCTGGGACTAGCTACGAGCAGTACTTC
TRBV15,TRBJ2-2,TRBD2,.,CATTPGGSRLNTGELFF,TGTGCCACCACCCCGGGCGGGAGCCGCCTCAATACCGGGGAGCTGTTTTTT
TRBV24-1,TRBJ2-3,.,.,CATRGHQFSDTQYF,TGTGCCACCAGGGGACACCAGTTCTCGGATACGCAGTATTTT
TRBV11-2,TRBJ2-3,TRBD2,.,CASSLRASGTDTQYF,TGTGCCAGCAGCTTGAGGGCTAGCGGGACAGATACGCAGTATTTT
TRBV7-3,TRBJ2-2,TRBD2,.,CASSPSGTSGRPNTGELFF,TGTGCCAGCAGCCCATCCGGGACTAGCGGGAGGCCGAACACCGGGGAGCTGTTTTTT
TRBV7-9,TRBJ2-2,TRBD1,few,CASSPTGSGELFF,TGTGCCAGCAGCCCGACAGGGTCCGGGGAGCTGTTTTTT
TRBV7-2,TRBJ2-7,.,.,CASSPTVTGSYEQYF,TGTGCCAGCAGCCCTACTGTTACAGGATCCTACGAGCAGTACTTC
TRBV2,TRBJ1-5,.,few,CASRGEDQPQHF,TGTGCCAGCCGGGGTGAGGATCAGCCCCAGCATTTT
TRBV9,TRBJ2-1,.,.,CASSVDAGSSYNEQFF,TGTGCCAGCAGCGTCGATGCCGGGAGCTCCTACAATGAGCAGTTCTTC
TRBV4-1,TRBJ1-1,TRBD1,.,CASSLPWGDSQNTEAFF,TGCGCCAGCAGCTTACCATGGGGGGACAGTCAGAACACTGAAGCTTTCTTT
TRBV7-2,TRBJ2-7,.,.,CASSLGSGVQYEQYF,TGTGCCAGCAGCTTAGGGTCTGGAGTTCAGTACGAGCAGTACTTC
TRBV19,TRBJ2-1,.,few,CASSIVSGNSYNEQFF,TGTGCCAGTAGTATAGTTAGCGGTAACTCCTACAATGAGCAGTTCTTC